The next 7 T cell receptor beta chains were all read from a single sample in a study of blood T cell repertoires in COVID-19. Profiled with immunoSEQ multiplex PCR; TCRdb holds only in-frame clones, not every one. The sample includes roughly 150,000 clones, approximately 88% of them seen just once. The specimen sequenced was peripheral blood. Every receptor here comes from a human donor in a cohort sampled during active COVID-19.

The chain is built from TRBV2 and TRBJ1-5, with D perhaps matching TRBD1 (6 bases). V was pared by 0 bases and J by 2 bases, with 14 bases between. This CDR3 has 17 amino acids. CDR1 is SNHLY and CDR2 is FYNNEI in the germline V gene. CDR3 bases: TGTGCCAGCAGTGAAGCTGGAAGGGGGTGGGGCAATCAGCCCCAGCATTTT. Translated: CASSEAGRGWGNQPQHF.

Concerning this clone: Additional DNA sequences in this sample encode the identical CDR3. The chain uses TRBV7-9 and TRBJ2-7; no definite D call. This CDR3 is built from 12 residues. Germline V CDR1 and CDR2: SEHNR, FQNEAQ (reference sequence). V gave up 2 bases and J gave up 3 bases, with 5 bases separating them. The CDR3, as DNA: TGTGCCAGCAGCTTATCCAGCTACGAGCAGTACTTC. Protein: CASSLSSYEQYF.

V gene TRBV19 combines with J gene TRBJ2-7; D is possibly TRBD1 (6 bases). This CDR3 region has 14 residues. Germline CDR1 is LNHDA and CDR2 is SQIVND (reference sequence). V lost 9 bases and J 3 bases, leaving 18 bases between the germline ends. As DNA, the CDR3 is TGTGCCAGACCCGAACGGGGACACTACTACGAGCAGTACTTC. Protein: CARPERGHYYEQYF.

The chain combines TRBV24-1 with TRBJ1-2; D is unresolved. The CDR3 extends over 14 amino acids. The germline V gene has CDR1 KGHDR and CDR2 SFDVKD. The ends were cut back, 0 bases at V and 2 bases at J, with 6 bases in the middle. Here the CDR3 DNA reads TGTGCCACCAGTGATTTGGGCAGAAACTATGGCTACACCTTC. Its protein product is CATSDLGRNYGYTF.

The chain links TRBV14 to TRBJ2-7; 11 bases are a match to TRBD1. This CDR3 is built from 16 residues. Losses at the gene ends were 3 bases for V and 6 bases for J; bases not matched to a gene: 10. Germline lookup yields CDR1 SGHDN and CDR2 FVKESK. CDR3 nucleotide sequence: TGTGCCAGCAGCCACTGGGACAGGGGGAGGTTTGGCGAGCAGTACTTC. Its translation is CASSHWDRGRFGEQYF.

The chain uses TRBV2 and TRBJ2-7; the D is unclear. This CDR3 has 13 amino acids. Germline V gene sequence: CDR1 SNHLY, CDR2 FYNNEI. V lost 6 bases to trimming and J lost 0 bases, with 9 bases between them. The CDR3 loop reads CASSYRSSYEQYF. The CDR3 coding sequence is TGTGCCAGCAGCTATAGGAGCTCCTACGAGCAGTACTTC.

This clone showed up just a few times. V gene TRBV5-1 combines with J gene TRBJ2-7; 8 bases map to TRBD1. The CDR3 has 15 residues. The junction had 11 bases not matched to a gene; V was cut back by 3 bases and J by 6 bases. Germline V gives CDR1 SGHRS, CDR2 YFSETQ. In DNA form, the CDR3 reads TGCGCCAGCAGCTCTAGGACAGGGAACACGGTCGAGCAGTACTTC. This codes for CASSSRTGNTVEQYF.